The table lists the clone carrying this T cell receptor (beta chain) with a few counts. Its antigen remains unknown. There are 16 residues in the CDR3. Germline-derived CDR1 and CDR2 are SGHVS and FQNEAQ. Between the trimmed V and J ends, which lost 0 bases and 5 bases, there was a span of 14 bases. The record originates from a study of blood T cells in healthy people across ages. General study results and limits: When one million T cells were used, diversity estimates were thought to be underestimates. Roughly linear age-related decline in beta diversity appeared, significant by age 40.

Through a sample-barcoded 5' primer and a J-beta primer mix, a second PCR was run for roughly 7 to 12 cycles. One entry per CDR3 protein results from TCRdb running MiXCR on the 5' RACE reads. The data show more than 900,000 distinct CDR3 sequences, approximately 26% seen once. In addition, the sample was reused for a study of T cells of mothers and their children. This second study notes: The study recruited a few healthy Caucasian mothers and their six children as donors. There were no persistent microchimeric T cell clones detected.

The TCR comes from a girl aged 2-10 years in good health. Sequencing was carried out using blood. The J gene is TRBJ2-1, the V gene TRBV7-8; TRBD1 or TRBD2 may be the D gene (5 bases each). CDR3 in amino acids: CASSLAVGPSDNEQFF. As DNA, the CDR3 is TGTGCCAGCAGCTTAGCCGTGGGACCCTCGGACAATGAGCAGTTCTTC.